The 3 T cell receptor beta chains reported below all come from one sample, sequenced in a study of PD-1 blockade in classical Hodgkin lymphoma. Time point indicated: cycle 4 day 1 (C4D1), after five to seven weeks of nivolumab. Each patient experienced a relapse that followed autologous stem cell transplantation, and brentuximab vedotin exposure varied. The data were produced by immunoSEQ multiplex PCR, yet TCRdb's version contains in-frame clones alone and is incomplete. This table holds around 19,000 clones, 70% to 80% found once. The sample in question was peripheral blood mononuclear cells (PBMCs), obtained before the fourth cycle of nivolumab. The receptors come from a human donor with classical Hodgkin lymphoma.

The rearrangement uses TRBV21-1 and TRBJ1-6. TRBV21-1 is an annotated pseudogene. The CDR3 loop spans 17 amino acids. The CDR3 spells CASRSQIATHHNSPLHF. As DNA, the CDR3 is TGTGCCAGCAGGTCACAAATAGCTACACATCATAATTCACCCCTCCACTTT.

J is TRBJ2-7 and V is TRBV4-1; D tentatively reads TRBD1 or TRBD2 (6 bases each). V lost 4 bases to trimming and J lost 3 bases, with 16 bases between them. The CDR3 consists of 15 residues. Germline CDR1 is MGHRA and CDR2 is YSYEKL. This CDR3 reads CASSLRPGALYEQYF. The CDR3 nucleotides are TGCGCCAGCAGCCTGCGTCCGGGGGCGCTCTACGAGCAGTACTTC.

This clone was seen only a few times. The chain employs TRBV4-1 and TRBJ2-7; D is unresolved. This CDR3 contains 14 residues. V lost 0 bases, J lost 12 bases, and 18 bases lay in between. Germline CDR1 is MGHRA and CDR2 is YSYEKL. CDR3 DNA: TGCGCCAGCAGCCAAGATCATAGGCAGCTTGTGCTGTACTTC. Its protein product is CASSQDHRQLVLYF.